This TCR beta chain was identified during a study of T cell repertoires in cytomegalovirus infection. TCRdb ran MiXCR on the reads and lists one entry per CDR3 protein. The sample carries about 310,000 distinct CDR3 sequences, roughly a sixth recorded once. This clonotype came up a few times. Antigen unknown. Study results and limitations: It was HLA-C-restricted CMV-specific TCR beta clonotypes that dominated the response ex vivo.

The CDR3 has 20 residues. Germline CDR1 and CDR2: SEHNR and FQNEAQ (reference sequence). Trimming stripped 4 bases from V and 0 bases from J, with 22 bases between. This clonotype was sampled from a human donor in good health (CMV status not recorded). Some clones in this sample may be carry-over from other donors' samples. The sequenced sample consisted of PBMCs. The rearrangement joins TRBV7-9 to TRBJ2-6, with no clear D. The CDR3 DNA is TGTGCCAGCAGCTCGACGGTCTCGGGCCCTTCCACCTCTGGGGCCAACGTCCTGACTTTC. This encodes CASSSTVSGPSTSGANVLTF.